This T cell receptor (beta chain) was observed in a study of T cells in lung cancer brain metastases. The CDR3 has 14 residues. V dropped 5 bases and J dropped 0 bases, with 8 bases sitting between them. Germline V gene data show CDR1 as SGHTA and CDR2 as FQGTGA. Guided by marked H&E slides, tumor areas were macrodissected from five unstained, deparaffinized approximately 10 um sections. Each sample used roughly 2.24–4.92 ug genomic DNA, matched between paired samples. Generated by immunoSEQ multiplex PCR, the TCRdb table keeps only in-frame clones and is missing some. The top ten clones hold roughly 11% of a sample with over 900 clones, approximately 90% of them seen once.

The specimen sequenced was tumor tissue from the primary lung tumor. This chain connects TRBV7-3 to TRBJ2-1; no firm D call. The TCR sequence derives from a woman between 50 and 59 years old with non-small cell lung cancer. CDR3 sequence (DNA): TGTGCCAGCAGCGAATCGAGCTCCTACAATGAGCAGTTCTTC. It yields the protein CASSESSSYNEQFF.